Each of the 3 T cell receptor beta chains below was sequenced from the same sample in a study of T cells in Graves' hyperthyroidism and ophthalmopathy. Amplified TCR beta CDR3 regions derived from RNA transcripts. HTBI primers were used for first-round RT-PCR of the TCR CDR3. TCRdb redid the calling of the multiplex PCR reads with MiXCR, one entry per CDR3 protein. The table has a few hundred thousand distinct CDR3 sequences, 15% to 20% seen once. Sequencing input: blood. All receptors derive from a young woman with Graves' hyperthyroidism.

At least ten counts were recorded for this clonotype. This chain connects TRBV6-1 to TRBJ2-7; 14 bases map to TRBD2. CDR1 is MNHNS, CDR2 SASEGT, per germline. The CDR3 runs 16 residues. V dropped 3 bases and J dropped 4; count of bases not matched to a gene: 5. The CDR3 loop is CASSEMGLAGAYEQYF. CDR3 sequence (DNA): TGTGCCAGCAGTGAGATGGGACTAGCGGGGGCGTACGAGCAGTACTTC.

This clonotype was seen just once. The chain links TRBV11-1 to TRBJ2-2; D perhaps matches TRBD1 (6 bases). Per germline, CDR1 SGHAT and CDR2 FQDESV (reference sequence). The CDR3 sequence is 16 residues long. The V and J ends lost 6 bases and 1 base respectively, with 15 bases between them. CDR3 nucleotide sequence: TGTGCCAGCAGTTCATCGGGACATCAGAACACCGGGGAGCTGTTTTTT. Translating it yields CASSSSGHQNTGELFF.

The sample holds many counts of this clonotype. The chain is built from TRBV27 and TRBJ1-2; 10 positions match TRBD1. The CDR3 has 17 amino acids. CDR1 and CDR2 (germline): MNHEY, SMNVEV (reference sequence). The ends lost 2 bases at V and 8 bases at J; junction bases unmatched: 14. For the CDR3, the DNA is TGTGCCAGCAGTTTAACCCCGGGACAGGGGATGGTTCGAGGCTACACCTTC. This codes for CASSLTPGQGMVRGYTF.